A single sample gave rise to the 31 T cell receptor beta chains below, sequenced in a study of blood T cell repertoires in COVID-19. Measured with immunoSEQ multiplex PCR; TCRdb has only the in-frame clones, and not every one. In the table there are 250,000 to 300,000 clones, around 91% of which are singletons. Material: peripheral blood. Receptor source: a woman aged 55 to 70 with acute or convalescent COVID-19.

The CDR3 reads CASSYLREGNEQFF. The CDR3, as DNA: TGTGCCAGCAGTTACTTGCGGGAAGGGAATGAGCAGTTCTTC. This chain uses TRBV6-2 or TRBV6-3 with TRBJ2-1, with D perhaps matching TRBD2 (6 bases). This CDR3 is built from 14 residues. The V gene's germline CDR1 is MNHEY and CDR2 SVGEGT. Trimming removed 1 base from V and 7 bases from J, with 11 bases in between.

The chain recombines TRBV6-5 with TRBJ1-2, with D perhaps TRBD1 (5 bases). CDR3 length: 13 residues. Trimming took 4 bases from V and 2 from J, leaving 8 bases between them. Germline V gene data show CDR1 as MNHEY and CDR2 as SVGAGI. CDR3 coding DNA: TGTGCCAGCAGTTTAAGACAGAACTATGGCTACACCTTC. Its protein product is CASSLRQNYGYTF.

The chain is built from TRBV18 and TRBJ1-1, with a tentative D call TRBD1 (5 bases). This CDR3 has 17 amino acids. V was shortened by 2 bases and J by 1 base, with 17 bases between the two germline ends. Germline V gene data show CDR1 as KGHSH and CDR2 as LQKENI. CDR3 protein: CASSPAPPTAPNTEAFF. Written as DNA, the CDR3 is TGTGCCAGCTCACCAGCACCCCCGACAGCCCCGAACACTGAAGCTTTCTTT.

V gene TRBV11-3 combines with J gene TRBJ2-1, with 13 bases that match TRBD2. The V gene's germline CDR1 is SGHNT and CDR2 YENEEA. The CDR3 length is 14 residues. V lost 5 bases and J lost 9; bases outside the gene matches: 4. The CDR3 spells CASSEGLAGAEQFF. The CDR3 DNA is TGTGCCAGCAGCGAAGGACTAGCGGGAGCTGAGCAGTTCTTC.

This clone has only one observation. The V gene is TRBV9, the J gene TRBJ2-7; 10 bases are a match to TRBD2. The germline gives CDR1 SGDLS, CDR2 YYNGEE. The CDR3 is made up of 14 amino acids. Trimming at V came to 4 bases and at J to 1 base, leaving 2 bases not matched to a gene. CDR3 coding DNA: TGTGCCAGCAGCCCTAGCGGGAGTTCCTACGAGCAGTACTTC. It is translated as CASSPSGSSYEQYF.

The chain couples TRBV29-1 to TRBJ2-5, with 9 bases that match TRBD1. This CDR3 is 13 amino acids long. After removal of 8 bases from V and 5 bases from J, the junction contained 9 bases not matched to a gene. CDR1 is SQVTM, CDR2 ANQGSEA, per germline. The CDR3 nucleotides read TGCAGCCATGACAGGGGGTGGCGGGAGACCCAGTACTTC. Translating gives CSHDRGWRETQYF.

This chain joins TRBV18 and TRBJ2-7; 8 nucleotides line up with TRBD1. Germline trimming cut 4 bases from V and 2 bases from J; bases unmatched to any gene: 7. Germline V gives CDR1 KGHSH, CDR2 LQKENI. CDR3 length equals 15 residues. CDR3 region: CASSRNRDRTYEQYF. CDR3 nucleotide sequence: TGTGCCAGCTCACGGAACCGGGACAGGACCTACGAGCAGTACTTC.

CDR3 protein: CASSQAGGDTQYF. The CDR3 DNA reads TGTGCCAGCAGCCAGGCGGGAGGGGATACGCAGTATTTT. The rearrangement joins TRBV4-2 to TRBJ2-3; TRBD2 aligns across 9 bases. Trimming at V came to 3 bases and at J to 6 bases, leaving 1 base not matched to a gene. Per germline, CDR1 LGHNA and CDR2 YNFKEQ. The CDR3 covers 13 residues.

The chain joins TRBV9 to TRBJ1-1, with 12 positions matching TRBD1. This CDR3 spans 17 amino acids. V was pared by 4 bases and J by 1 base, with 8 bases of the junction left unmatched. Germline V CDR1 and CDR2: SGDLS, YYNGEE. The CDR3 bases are TGTGCCAGCAGCCCGTTCGGGACAGGGGGCAAGAACACTGAAGCTTTCTTT. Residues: CASSPFGTGGKNTEAFF. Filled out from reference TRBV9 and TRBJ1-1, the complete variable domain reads DSGVTQTPKHLITATGQRVTLRCSPRSGDLSVYWYQQSLDQGLQFLIQYYNGEERAKGNILERFSAQQFPDLHSELNLSSLELGDSALYFCASSPFGTGGKNTEAFFGQGTRLTVV.

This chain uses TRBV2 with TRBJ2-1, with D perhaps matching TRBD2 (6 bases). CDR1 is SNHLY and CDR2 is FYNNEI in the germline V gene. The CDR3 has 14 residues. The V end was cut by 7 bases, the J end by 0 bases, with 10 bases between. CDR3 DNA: TGTGCCAGCAACGACGGGAGCTCCTACAATGAGCAGTTCTTC. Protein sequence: CASNDGSSYNEQFF. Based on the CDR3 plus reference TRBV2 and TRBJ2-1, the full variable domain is EPEVTQTPSHQVTQMGQEVILRCVPISNHLYFYWYRQILGQKVEFLVSFYNNEISEKSEIFDDQFSVERPDGSNFTLKIRSTKLEDSAMYFCASNDGSSYNEQFFGPGTRLTVL.

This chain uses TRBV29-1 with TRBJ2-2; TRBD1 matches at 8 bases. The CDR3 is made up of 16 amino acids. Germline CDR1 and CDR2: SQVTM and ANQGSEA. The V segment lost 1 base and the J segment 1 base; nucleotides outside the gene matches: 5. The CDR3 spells CSVEGGQAMNTGELFF. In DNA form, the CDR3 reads TGCAGCGTTGAAGGGGGACAGGCTATGAACACCGGGGAGCTGTTTTTT.

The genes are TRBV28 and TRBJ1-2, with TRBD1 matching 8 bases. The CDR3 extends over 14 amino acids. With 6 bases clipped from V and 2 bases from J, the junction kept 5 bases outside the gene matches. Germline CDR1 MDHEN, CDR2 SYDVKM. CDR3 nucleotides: TGTGCCAGCAGCCGGACAGGGAAAAACTATGGCTACACCTTC. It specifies CASSRTGKNYGYTF.

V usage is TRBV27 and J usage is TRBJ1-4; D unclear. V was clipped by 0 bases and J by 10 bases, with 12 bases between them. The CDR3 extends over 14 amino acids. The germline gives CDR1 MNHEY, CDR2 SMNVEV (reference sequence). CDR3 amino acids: CASSLSRSFRKLFF. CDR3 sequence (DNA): TGTGCCAGCAGTTTATCGAGGTCATTCCGAAAACTGTTTTTT.

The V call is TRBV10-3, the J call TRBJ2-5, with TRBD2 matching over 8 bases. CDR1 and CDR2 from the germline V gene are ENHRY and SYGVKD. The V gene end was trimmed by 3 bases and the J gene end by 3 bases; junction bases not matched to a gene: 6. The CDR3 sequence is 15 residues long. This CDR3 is CAISDSAGGKETQYF. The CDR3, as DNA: TGTGCCATCAGTGATTCTGCGGGAGGTAAAGAGACCCAGTACTTC.

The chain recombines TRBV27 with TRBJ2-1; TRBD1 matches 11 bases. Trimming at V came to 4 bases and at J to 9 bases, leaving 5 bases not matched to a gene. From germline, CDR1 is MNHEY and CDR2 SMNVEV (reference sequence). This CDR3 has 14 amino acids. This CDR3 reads CASSWGTGGGEQFF. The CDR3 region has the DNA TGTGCCAGCAGTTGGGGGACAGGGGGAGGTGAGCAGTTCTTC.

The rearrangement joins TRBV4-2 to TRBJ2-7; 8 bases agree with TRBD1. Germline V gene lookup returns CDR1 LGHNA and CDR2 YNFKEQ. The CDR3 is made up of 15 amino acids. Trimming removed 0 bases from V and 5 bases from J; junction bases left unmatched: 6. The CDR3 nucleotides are TGTGCCAGCAGCCAAGATTGGACAGGGTATGACGAGCAGTACTTC. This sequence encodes CASSQDWTGYDEQYF.

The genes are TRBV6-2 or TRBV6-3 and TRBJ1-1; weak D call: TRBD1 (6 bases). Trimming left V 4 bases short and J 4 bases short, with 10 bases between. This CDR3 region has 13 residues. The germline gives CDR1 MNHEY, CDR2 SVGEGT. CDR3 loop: CASSLLGATEAFF. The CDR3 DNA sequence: TGTGCCAGCAGTTTATTGGGGGCCACTGAAGCTTTCTTT.

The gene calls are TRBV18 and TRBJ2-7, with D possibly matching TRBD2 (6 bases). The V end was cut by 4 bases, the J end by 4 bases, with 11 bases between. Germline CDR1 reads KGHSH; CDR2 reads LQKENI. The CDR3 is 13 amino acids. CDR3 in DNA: TGTGCCAGCTCACAACGGGAGTGGTACGAGCAGTACTTC. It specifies CASSQREWYEQYF.

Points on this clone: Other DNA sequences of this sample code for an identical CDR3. The CDR3 bases are TGTGCCAGCAGTGACCGGGGTCGGGCTGAAGCTTTCTTT. Amino acid sequence: CASSDRGRAEAFF. The genes are TRBV2 and TRBJ1-1, with D uncertain. With 3 bases removed from V and 6 bases from J, the gap between germline ends came to 11 bases. The germline CDR1 and CDR2 sequences are SNHLY and FYNNEI. This CDR3 region has 13 residues.

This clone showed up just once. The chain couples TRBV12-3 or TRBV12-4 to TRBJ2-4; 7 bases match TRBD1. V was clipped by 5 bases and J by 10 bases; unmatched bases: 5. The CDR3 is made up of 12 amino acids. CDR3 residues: CASSPQGLIQYF. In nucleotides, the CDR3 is TGTGCCAGCAGTCCACAGGGGTTGATTCAGTACTTC.

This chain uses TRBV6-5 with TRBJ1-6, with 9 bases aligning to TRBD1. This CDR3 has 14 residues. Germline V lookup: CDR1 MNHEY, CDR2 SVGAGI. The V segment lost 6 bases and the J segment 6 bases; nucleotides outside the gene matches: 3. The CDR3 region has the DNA TGTGCCAGCAGGGAGACAGGGGGTAATTCACCCCTCCACTTT. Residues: CASRETGGNSPLHF.

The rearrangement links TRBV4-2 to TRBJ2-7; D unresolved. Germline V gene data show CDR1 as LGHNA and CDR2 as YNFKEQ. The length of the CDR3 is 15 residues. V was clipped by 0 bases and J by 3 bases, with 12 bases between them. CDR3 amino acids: CASSQDVTNNYEQYF. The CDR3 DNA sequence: TGTGCCAGCAGCCAAGATGTAACTAACAACTACGAGCAGTACTTC.

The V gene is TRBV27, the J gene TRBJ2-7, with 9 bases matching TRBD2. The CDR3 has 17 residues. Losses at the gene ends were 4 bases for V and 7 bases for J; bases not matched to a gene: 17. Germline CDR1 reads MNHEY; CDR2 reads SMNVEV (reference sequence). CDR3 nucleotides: TGTGCCAGCAGTTCCCTGGGGGCGGGGGGGCCGAGTGTTGAGCAGTACTTC. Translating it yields CASSSLGAGGPSVEQYF.

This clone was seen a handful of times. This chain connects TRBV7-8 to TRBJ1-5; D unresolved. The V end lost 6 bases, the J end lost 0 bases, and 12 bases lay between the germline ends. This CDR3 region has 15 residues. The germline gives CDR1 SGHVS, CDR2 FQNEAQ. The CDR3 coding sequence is TGTGCCAGCAGTCGTCAGGATTATAGCAATCAGCCCCAGCATTTT. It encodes CASSRQDYSNQPQHF.

The CDR3 here is CASSDPRTESGSPLHF. The CDR3 DNA reads as TGTGCCAGCAGTGATCCCCGAACAGAATCCGGATCACCCCTCCACTTT. The chain recombines TRBV2 with TRBJ1-6; no clear D gene. The CDR3 totals 16 residues. The V end lost 3 bases, the J end lost 10 bases, and 19 bases lay between the germline ends. Germline V CDR1 and CDR2: SNHLY, FYNNEI.

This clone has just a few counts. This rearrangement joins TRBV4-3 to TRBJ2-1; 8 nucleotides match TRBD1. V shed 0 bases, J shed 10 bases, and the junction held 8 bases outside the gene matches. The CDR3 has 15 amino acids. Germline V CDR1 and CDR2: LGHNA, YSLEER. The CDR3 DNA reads TGCGCCAGCAGCCAAGATTCCCCCGACAGGGGCGAGCAGTTCTTC. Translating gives CASSQDSPDRGEQFF.

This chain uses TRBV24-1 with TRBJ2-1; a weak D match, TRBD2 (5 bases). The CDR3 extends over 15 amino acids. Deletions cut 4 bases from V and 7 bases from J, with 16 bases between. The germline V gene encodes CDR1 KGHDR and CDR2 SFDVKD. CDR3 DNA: TGTGCCACCAGTGAAGTCGCCAGATCGGGGAATGAGCAGTTCTTC. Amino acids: CATSEVARSGNEQFF.

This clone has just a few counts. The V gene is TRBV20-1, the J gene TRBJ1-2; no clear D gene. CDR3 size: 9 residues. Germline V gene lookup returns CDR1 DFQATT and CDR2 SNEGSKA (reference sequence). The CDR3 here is CNHGRSYTF. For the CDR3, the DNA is TGCAATCATGGGAGGAGCTACACCTTC.

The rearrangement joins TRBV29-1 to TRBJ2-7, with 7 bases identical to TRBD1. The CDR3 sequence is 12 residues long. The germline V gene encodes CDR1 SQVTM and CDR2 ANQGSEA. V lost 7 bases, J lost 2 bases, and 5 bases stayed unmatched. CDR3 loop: CSGGDRAYEQYF. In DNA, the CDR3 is TGCAGCGGGGGTGACAGGGCCTACGAGCAGTACTTC.

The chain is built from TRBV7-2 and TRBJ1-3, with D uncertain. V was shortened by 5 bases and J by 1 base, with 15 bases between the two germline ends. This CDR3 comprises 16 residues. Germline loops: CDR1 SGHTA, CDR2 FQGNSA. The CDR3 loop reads CASSLWSFGSGNTIYF. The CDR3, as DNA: TGTGCCAGCAGCCTTTGGTCTTTCGGGTCTGGAAACACCATATATTTT.

CDR3 amino acids: CASLTHSSPMNTEAFF. The CDR3 bases are TGTGCCAGCCTGACTCACTCCTCACCCATGAACACTGAAGCTTTCTTT. The chain recombines TRBV6-6 with TRBJ1-1; D not resolved. The CDR3 totals 16 residues. Germline CDR1 MNHNY, CDR2 SVGAGI (reference sequence). V was cut by 8 bases and J by 0 bases, with 19 bases left in between.